The 5 T cell receptor beta chains below all came from one sample that was sequenced in a study of T cell responses to AZD1222 COVID-19 vaccine. Only in-frame clones appear in the TCRdb table, and some are missing; sequencing was by immunoSEQ multiplex PCR. The sample contains some 52,000 clones, about 91% of which appear only once. The material was peripheral blood, obtained 28 days after the second AZD1222 dose. Receptors originate from an adult who received the AZD1222 COVID-19 vaccine.

The rearrangement uses TRBV6-5 and TRBJ1-5; perhaps TRBD1 as D (6 bases). CDR3 size: 12 residues. CDR1 and CDR2 (germline): MNHEY, SVGAGI. V was cut by 6 bases and J by 6 bases, with 9 bases left in between. CDR3 DNA sequence: TGTGCCAGCAGCAAGGGGGGTCAGCCCCAGCATTTT. Its protein product is CASSKGGQPQHF.

The sample holds one count of this clone. This chain joins TRBV27 and TRBJ2-2, with 7 bases fitting TRBD1. Germline CDR1 MNHEY, CDR2 SMNVEV (reference sequence). The V segment lost 2 bases and the J segment 8 bases; nucleotides outside the gene matches: 2. The CDR3 contains 13 residues. As DNA, the CDR3 is TGTGCCAGCAGTTTACCGGGACAGGGGGAGCTGTTTTTT. Its translation: CASSLPGQGELFF.

The genes are TRBV5-1 and TRBJ2-7; either TRBD1 or TRBD2 may supply D (5 bases each). V dropped 5 bases and J dropped 2 bases, with 11 bases sitting between them. Germline CDR1 is SGHRS and CDR2 is YFSETQ. The CDR3 runs to 13 residues. Written as DNA, the CDR3 is TGCGCCAGCAGGGGGGACGTCGCCTACGAGCAGTACTTC. Its translation is CASRGDVAYEQYF.

This chain uses TRBV14 with TRBJ1-2; 9 bases match TRBD1. V was pared by 3 bases and J by 4 bases, with 15 bases of the junction left unmatched. Per germline, CDR1 SGHDN and CDR2 FVKESK. The CDR3 loop spans 18 amino acids. CDR3 residues: CASSQMGQGTYLRYGYTF. CDR3 nucleotide sequence: TGTGCCAGCAGCCAGATGGGACAGGGCACCTACCTACGCTATGGCTACACCTTC.

The rearrangement links TRBV4-2 to TRBJ2-7, with TRBD1 matching over 7 bases. This CDR3 comprises 15 residues. The ends lost 0 bases at V and 4 bases at J; junction bases unmatched: 6. Germline V CDR1 and CDR2: LGHNA, YNFKEQ. CDR3 in DNA: TGTGCCAGCAGCCAAGATACGGGGACAGTGTACGAGCAGTACTTC. It yields the protein CASSQDTGTVYEQYF.